One sample yielded the 9 T cell receptor beta chains listed below, sequenced in a study of cytomegalovirus exposure and HLA in healthy donors. The PCR used 60 Vbeta and 13 Jbeta primers. The data were produced by immunoSEQ multiplex PCR, yet TCRdb's version contains in-frame clones alone and is incomplete. Reported are about 210,000 clones; the ten largest clones contain roughly 0.98%. The material sequenced was PBMCs. The source of these receptors is a woman aged 25 to 39 in good health and CMV-seropositive.

J is TRBJ1-6 and V is TRBV5-6, with 7 bases aligning to TRBD1. Trimming removed 4 bases from V and 0 bases from J; junction bases left unmatched: 7. There are 17 residues in the CDR3. Germline-derived CDR1 and CDR2 are SGHDT and YYEEEE. Here the CDR3 DNA reads TGTGCCAGCAGCGGACAGGTTCTCAGCTCCTATAATTCACCCCTCCACTTT. This gives the protein CASSGQVLSSYNSPLHF.

As concerns this clone: This same CDR3 is encoded by further DNA sequences in the sample. The V and J genes are TRBV5-1 and TRBJ1-2; maybe TRBD1 (5 bases). CDR1 is SGHRS and CDR2 is YFSETQ in the germline V gene. Trimming shortened V by 2 bases and J by 4 bases, and 6 bases separated the two germline ends. This CDR3 has 12 residues. CDR3 coding DNA: TGCGCCAGCAGCTTAACAGGCTATGGCTACACCTTC. Its protein product is CASSLTGYGYTF.

The V and J genes are TRBV11-2 and TRBJ2-5; D might be TRBD2 (5 bases). The germline V and J ends were trimmed by 1 base and 5 bases, with 5 bases remaining between them. The CDR3 totals 12 residues. Germline V gives CDR1 SGHAT, CDR2 FQNNGV. The chain's CDR3 is CASSLGEETQYF. The CDR3 nucleotides are TGTGCCAGCAGCTTAGGGGAGGAGACCCAGTACTTC. The full variable domain, rest sourced from reference TRBV11-2 and TRBJ2-5, is EAGVAQSPRYKIIEKRQSVAFWCNPISGHATLYWYQQILGQGPKLLIQFQNNGVVDDSQLPKDRFSAERLKGVDSTLKIQPAKLEDSAVYLCASSLGEETQYFGPGTRLLVL.

The chain uses TRBV11-2 and TRBJ1-6, with D unclear. CDR3 length: 15 residues. V was cut by 5 bases and J by 0 bases, with 8 bases left in between. From germline, CDR1 is SGHAT and CDR2 FQNNGV. CDR3 coding DNA: TGTGCCAGCAGCATCGACTCCTCCTATAATTCACCCCTCCACTTT. Protein sequence: CASSIDSSYNSPLHF.

The chain joins TRBV19 to TRBJ1-2; maybe TRBD1 (5 bases). Trimming left V 4 bases short and J 7 bases short, with 10 bases between. Germline CDR1 reads LNHDA; CDR2 reads SQIVND (reference sequence). There are 12 residues in the CDR3. DNA for the CDR3: TGTGCCAGTAGTAGGGGCCTTGGTGGCTACACCTTC. It translates to CASSRGLGGYTF.

The CDR3 nucleotides read TGTGCCAGCAGCCAAGATCCTGGCAGGGGGGACGAGCAGTACTTC. Protein sequence: CASSQDPGRGDEQYF. The V call is TRBV4-2, the J call TRBJ2-7; the D gene is possibly TRBD1 (7 bases). The CDR3 spans 15 residues. Germline lookup yields CDR1 LGHNA and CDR2 YNFKEQ. V lost 0 bases, J lost 5 bases, and 14 bases lay in between.

The chain carries TRBV19 and TRBJ1-2, with TRBD1 matching over 8 bases. In germline, CDR1 is LNHDA, CDR2 SQIVND (reference sequence). This CDR3 spans 14 amino acids. V dropped 5 bases and J dropped 7; count of bases not matched to a gene: 9. The CDR3 coding sequence is TGTGCCAGTAGTCCCGCGACAGGGGTTGGTGGCTACACCTTC. Its protein product is CASSPATGVGGYTF.

This chain joins TRBV14 and TRBJ1-2; TRBD1 matches 7 bases. CDR1 SGHDN and CDR2 FVKESK come from the germline V gene. Trimming at V came to 8 bases and at J to 2 bases, leaving 11 bases not matched to a gene. CDR3 length equals 15 residues. The CDR3 here is CASWGLTGANYGYTF. CDR3 in DNA: TGTGCCAGCTGGGGCCTTACAGGGGCGAACTATGGCTACACCTTC.

V is TRBV4-1 and J is TRBJ1-4; 7 positions match TRBD1. This CDR3 region has 19 residues. The germline V gene has CDR1 MGHRA and CDR2 YSYEKL. The V gene end was trimmed by 5 bases and the J gene end by 7 bases; junction bases not matched to a gene: 22. CDR3 in amino acids: CASSLPTGTAYNPGEKLFF. CDR3 DNA: TGCGCCAGCAGCTTACCGACCGGGACAGCCTACAACCCTGGTGAAAAACTGTTTTTT.